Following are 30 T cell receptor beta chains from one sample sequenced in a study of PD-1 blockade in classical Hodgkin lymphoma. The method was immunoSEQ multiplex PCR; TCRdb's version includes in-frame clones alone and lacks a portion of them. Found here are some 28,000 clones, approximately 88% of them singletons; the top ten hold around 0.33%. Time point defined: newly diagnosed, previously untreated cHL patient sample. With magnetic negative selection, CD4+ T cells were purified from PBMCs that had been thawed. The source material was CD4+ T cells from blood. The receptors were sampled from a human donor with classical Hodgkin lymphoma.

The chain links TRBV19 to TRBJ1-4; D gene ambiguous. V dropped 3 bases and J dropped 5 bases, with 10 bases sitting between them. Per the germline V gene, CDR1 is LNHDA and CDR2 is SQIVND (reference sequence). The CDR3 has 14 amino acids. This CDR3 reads CASSIGPGNEKLFF. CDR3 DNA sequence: TGTGCCAGTAGTATCGGGCCGGGGAATGAAAAACTGTTTTTT. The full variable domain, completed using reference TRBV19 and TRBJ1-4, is DGGITQSPKYLFRKEGQNVTLSCEQNLNHDAMYWYRQDPGQGLRLIYYSQIVNDFQKGDIAEGYSVSREKKESFPLTVTSAQKNPTAFYLCASSIGPGNEKLFFGSGTQLSVL.

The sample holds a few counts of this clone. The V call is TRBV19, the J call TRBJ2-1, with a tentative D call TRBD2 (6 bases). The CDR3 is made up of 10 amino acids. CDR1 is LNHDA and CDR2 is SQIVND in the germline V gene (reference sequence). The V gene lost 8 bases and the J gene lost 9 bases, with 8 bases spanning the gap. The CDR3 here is CASGGFEQFF. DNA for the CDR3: TGTGCCAGTGGGGGGTTTGAGCAGTTCTTC.

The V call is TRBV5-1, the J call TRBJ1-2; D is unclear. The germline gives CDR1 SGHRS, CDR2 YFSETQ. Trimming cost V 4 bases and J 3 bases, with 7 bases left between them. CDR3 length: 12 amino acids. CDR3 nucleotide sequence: TGCGCCAGCAGCCCCGACGACTATGGCTACACCTTC. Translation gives CASSPDDYGYTF. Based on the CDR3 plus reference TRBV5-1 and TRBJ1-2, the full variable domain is KAGVTQTPRYLIKTRGQQVTLSCSPISGHRSVSWYQQTPGQGLQFLFEYFSETQRNKGNFPGRFSGRQFSNSRSEMNVSTLELGDSALYLCASSPDDYGYTFGSGTRLTVV.

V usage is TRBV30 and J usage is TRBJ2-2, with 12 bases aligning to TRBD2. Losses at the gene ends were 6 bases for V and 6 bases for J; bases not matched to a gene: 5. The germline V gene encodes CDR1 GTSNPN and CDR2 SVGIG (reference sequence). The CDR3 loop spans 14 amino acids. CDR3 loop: CACRTSGDAGELFF. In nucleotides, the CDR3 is TGTGCCTGTAGGACTAGCGGGGACGCCGGGGAGCTGTTTTTT.

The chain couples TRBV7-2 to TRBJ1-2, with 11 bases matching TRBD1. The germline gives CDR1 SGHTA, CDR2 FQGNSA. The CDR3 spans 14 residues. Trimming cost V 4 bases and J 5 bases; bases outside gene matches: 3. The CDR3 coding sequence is TGTGCCAGCAGCTGGACAGGGGGCGAGTATGGCTACACCTTC. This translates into CASSWTGGEYGYTF.

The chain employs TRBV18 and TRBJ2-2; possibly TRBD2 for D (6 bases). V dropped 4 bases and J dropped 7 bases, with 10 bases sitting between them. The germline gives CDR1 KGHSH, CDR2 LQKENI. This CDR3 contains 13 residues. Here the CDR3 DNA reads TGTGCCAGCTCACAGCGGCGGGACGGGGAGCTGTTTTTT. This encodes CASSQRRDGELFF.

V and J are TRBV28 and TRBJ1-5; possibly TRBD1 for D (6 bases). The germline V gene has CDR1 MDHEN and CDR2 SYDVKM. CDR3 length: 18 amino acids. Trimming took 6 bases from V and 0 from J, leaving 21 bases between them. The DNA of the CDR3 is TGTGCCAGCAGCCAGAGGGGTGGAGGGGGATATAGCAATCAGCCCCAGCATTTT. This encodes CASSQRGGGGYSNQPQHF.

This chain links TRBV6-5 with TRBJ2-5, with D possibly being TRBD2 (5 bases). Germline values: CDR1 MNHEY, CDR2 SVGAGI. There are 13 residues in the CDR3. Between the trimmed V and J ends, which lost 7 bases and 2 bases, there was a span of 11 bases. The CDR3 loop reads CASTEPGQETQYF. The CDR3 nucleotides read TGTGCCAGCACTGAGCCGGGACAAGAGACCCAGTACTTC.

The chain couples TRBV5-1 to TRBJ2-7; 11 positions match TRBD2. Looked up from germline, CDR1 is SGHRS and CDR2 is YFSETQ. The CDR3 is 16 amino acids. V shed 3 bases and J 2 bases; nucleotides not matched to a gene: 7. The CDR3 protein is CASSWGASGRTYEQYF. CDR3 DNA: TGCGCCAGCAGCTGGGGGGCTAGCGGGAGGACCTACGAGCAGTACTTC.

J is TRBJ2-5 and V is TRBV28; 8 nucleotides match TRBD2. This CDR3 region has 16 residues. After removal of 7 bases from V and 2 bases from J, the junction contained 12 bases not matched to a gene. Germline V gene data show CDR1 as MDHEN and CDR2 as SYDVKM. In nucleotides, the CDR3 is TGTGCCAGCAACCCCCCGACTAGCGTCAGGCAAGAGACCCAGTACTTC. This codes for CASNPPTSVRQETQYF.

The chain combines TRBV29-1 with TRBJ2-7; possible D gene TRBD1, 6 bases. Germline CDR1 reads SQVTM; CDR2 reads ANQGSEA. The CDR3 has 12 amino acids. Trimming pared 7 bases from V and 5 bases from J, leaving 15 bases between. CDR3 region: CSATQGTDEQYF. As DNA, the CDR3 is TGCAGCGCCACACAGGGAACGGACGAGCAGTACTTC.

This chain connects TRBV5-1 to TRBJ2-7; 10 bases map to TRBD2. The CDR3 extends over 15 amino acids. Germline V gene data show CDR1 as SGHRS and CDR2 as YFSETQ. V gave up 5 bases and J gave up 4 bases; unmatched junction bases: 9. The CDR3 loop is CASSPLAGAGYEQYF. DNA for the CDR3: TGCGCCAGCAGTCCTCTAGCGGGAGCGGGGTACGAGCAGTACTTC. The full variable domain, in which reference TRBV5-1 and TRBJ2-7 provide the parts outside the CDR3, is KAGVTQTPRYLIKTRGQQVTLSCSPISGHRSVSWYQQTPGQGLQFLFEYFSETQRNKGNFPGRFSGRQFSNSRSEMNVSTLELGDSALYLCASSPLAGAGYEQYFGPGTRLTVT.

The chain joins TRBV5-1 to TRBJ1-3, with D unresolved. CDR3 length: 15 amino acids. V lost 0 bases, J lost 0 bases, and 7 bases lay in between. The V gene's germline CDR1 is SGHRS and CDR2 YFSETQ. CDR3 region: CASSLDRSSGNTIYF. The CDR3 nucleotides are TGCGCCAGCAGCTTGGACCGGAGCTCTGGAAACACCATATATTTT.

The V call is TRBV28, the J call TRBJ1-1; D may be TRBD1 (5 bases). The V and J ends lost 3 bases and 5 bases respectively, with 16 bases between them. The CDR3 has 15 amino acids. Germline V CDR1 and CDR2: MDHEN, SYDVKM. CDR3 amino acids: CASSFVSGAGTEAFF. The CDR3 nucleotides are TGTGCCAGCAGTTTCGTATCCGGAGCAGGGACTGAAGCTTTCTTT. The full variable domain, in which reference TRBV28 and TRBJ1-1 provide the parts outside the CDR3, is DVKVTQSSRYLVKRTGEKVFLECVQDMDHENMFWYRQDPGLGLRLIYFSYDVKMKEKGDIPEGYSVSREKKERFSLILESASTNQTSMYLCASSFVSGAGTEAFFGQGTRLTVV.

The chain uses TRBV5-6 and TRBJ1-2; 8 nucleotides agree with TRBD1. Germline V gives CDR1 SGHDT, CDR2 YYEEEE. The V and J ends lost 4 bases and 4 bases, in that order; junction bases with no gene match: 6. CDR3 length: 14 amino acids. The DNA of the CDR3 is TGTGCCAGCAGCCCACCGGACAGGGCCTATGGCTACACCTTC. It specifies CASSPPDRAYGYTF.

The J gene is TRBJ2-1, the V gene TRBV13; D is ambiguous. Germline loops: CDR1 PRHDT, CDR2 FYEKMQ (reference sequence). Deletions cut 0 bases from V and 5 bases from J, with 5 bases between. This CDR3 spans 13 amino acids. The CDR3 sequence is CASSLGGHNEQFF. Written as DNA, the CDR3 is TGTGCCAGCAGCTTAGGCGGGCACAATGAGCAGTTCTTC.

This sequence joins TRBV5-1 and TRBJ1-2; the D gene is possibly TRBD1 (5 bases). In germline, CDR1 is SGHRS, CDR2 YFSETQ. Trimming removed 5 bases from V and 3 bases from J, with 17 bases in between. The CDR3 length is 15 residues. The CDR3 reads CASSLPRGGDYGYTF. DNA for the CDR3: TGCGCCAGCAGTTTGCCCCGGGGGGGGGACTATGGCTACACCTTC.

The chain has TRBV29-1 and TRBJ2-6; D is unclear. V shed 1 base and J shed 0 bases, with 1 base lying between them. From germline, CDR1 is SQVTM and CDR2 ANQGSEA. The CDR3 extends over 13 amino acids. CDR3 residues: CSVEVSGANVLTF. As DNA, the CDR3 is TGCAGCGTTGAAGTCTCTGGGGCCAACGTCCTGACTTTC.

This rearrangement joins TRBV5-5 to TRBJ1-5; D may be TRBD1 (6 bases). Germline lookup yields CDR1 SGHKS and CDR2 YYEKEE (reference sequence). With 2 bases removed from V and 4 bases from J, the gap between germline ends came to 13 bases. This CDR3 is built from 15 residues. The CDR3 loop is CASSLQGEGNQPQHF. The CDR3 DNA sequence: TGTGCCAGCAGCTTACAGGGAGAAGGGAATCAGCCCCAGCATTTT.

CDR3 coding DNA: TGTGCCAGCAGCGTACAGGTTAACACCGGGGAGCTGTTTTTT. This gives the protein CASSVQVNTGELFF. J is TRBJ2-2 and V is TRBV9; D gene ambiguous. Germline assignment: CDR1 SGDLS and CDR2 YYNGEE. This CDR3 is built from 14 residues. V shed 1 base and J shed 2 bases, with 6 bases lying between them.

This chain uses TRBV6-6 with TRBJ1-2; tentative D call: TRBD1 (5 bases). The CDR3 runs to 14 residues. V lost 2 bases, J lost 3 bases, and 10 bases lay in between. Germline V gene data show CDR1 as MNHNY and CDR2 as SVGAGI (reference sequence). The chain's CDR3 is CASSYGGSHYGYTF. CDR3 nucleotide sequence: TGTGCCAGCAGTTACGGGGGGTCACACTATGGCTACACCTTC.

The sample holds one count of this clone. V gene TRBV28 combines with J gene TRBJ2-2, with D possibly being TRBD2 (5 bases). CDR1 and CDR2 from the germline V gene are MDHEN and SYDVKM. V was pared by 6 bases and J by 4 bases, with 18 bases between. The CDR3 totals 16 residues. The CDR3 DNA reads TGTGCCAGCAGCCATCCTCCCCAAGGGAGCACCGGGGAGCTGTTTTTT. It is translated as CASSHPPQGSTGELFF. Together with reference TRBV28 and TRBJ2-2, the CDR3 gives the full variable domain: DVKVTQSSRYLVKRTGEKVFLECVQDMDHENMFWYRQDPGLGLRLIYFSYDVKMKEKGDIPEGYSVSREKKERFSLILESASTNQTSMYLCASSHPPQGSTGELFFGEGSRLTVL.

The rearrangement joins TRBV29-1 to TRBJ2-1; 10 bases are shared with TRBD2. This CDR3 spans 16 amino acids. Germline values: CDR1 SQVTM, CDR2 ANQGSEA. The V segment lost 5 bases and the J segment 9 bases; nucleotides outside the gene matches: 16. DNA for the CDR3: TGCAGCGTTCCCCGGAGAGCGGGAGGGCCGACATTTGAGCAGTTCTTC. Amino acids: CSVPRRAGGPTFEQFF.

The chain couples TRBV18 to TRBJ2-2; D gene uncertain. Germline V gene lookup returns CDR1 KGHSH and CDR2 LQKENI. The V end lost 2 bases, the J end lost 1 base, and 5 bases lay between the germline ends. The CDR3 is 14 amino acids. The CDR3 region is CASSPMENTGELFF. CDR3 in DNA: TGTGCCAGCTCACCAATGGAGAACACCGGGGAGCTGTTTTTT.

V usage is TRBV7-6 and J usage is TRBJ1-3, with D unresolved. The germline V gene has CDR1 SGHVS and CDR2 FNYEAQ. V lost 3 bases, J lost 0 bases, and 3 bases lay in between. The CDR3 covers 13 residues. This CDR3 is CASSLVSGNTIYF. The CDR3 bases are TGTGCCAGCAGCTTGGTCTCTGGAAACACCATATATTTT.

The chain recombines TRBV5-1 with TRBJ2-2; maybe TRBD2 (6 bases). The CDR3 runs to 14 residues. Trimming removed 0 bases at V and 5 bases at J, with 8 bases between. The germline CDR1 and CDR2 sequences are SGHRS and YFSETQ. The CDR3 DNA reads TGCGCCAGCAGCTTGGTGGGGACTACCGGGGAGCTGTTTTTT. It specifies CASSLVGTTGELFF. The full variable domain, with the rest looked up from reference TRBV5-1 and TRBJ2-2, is KAGVTQTPRYLIKTRGQQVTLSCSPISGHRSVSWYQQTPGQGLQFLFEYFSETQRNKGNFPGRFSGRQFSNSRSEMNVSTLELGDSALYLCASSLVGTTGELFFGEGSRLTVL.

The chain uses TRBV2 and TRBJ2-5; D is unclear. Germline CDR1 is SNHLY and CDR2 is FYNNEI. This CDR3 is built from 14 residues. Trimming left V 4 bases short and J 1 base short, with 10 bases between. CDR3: CASSVSSFQETQYF. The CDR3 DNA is TGTGCCAGCAGTGTATCCAGCTTCCAAGAGACCCAGTACTTC.

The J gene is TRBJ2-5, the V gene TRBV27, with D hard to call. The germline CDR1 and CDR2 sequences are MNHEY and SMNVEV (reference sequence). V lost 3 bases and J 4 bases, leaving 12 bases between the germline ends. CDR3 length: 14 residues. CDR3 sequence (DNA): TGTGCCAGCAGTTTCTTCCGAAAGGGAGAGACCCAGTACTTC. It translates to CASSFFRKGETQYF.

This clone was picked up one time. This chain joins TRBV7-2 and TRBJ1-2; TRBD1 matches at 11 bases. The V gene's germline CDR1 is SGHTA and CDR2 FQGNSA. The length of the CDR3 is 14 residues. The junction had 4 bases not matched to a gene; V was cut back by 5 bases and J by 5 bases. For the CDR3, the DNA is TGTGCCAGCAGCCCTGGACAGGGGGCTTATGGCTACACCTTC. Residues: CASSPGQGAYGYTF.

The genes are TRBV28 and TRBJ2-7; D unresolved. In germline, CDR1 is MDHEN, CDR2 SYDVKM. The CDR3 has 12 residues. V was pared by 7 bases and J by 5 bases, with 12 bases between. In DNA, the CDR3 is TGTGCCAGCAATAAGGGAAGAAACGAGCAGTACTTC. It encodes CASNKGRNEQYF.